This T cell receptor (beta chain) was profiled in a study of Ad26.COV2.S vaccination and SARS-CoV-2 variants. Overall study findings and caveats: Reportedly, spike-specific CD8+ and CD4+ T cell responses achieved substantial breadth once vaccination had taken place. Vaccinated individuals (as opposed to placebo recipients) had higher spike-specific TCR breadth.

Concerning this clone: What it binds is unknown.

Losses at the gene ends were 1 base for V and 4 bases for J; bases not matched to a gene: 8. Germline V gene data show CDR1 as SGHRS and CDR2 as YFSETQ. This CDR3 region has 16 residues. Treatment described: roughly 20 received Ad26.COV2.S at low or high dose, single or two shots; several received placebo; per-sample allocation not given. Samples were taken on day 63 after the first vaccine or placebo injection. Expressing Wuhan-strain SARS-CoV-2 spike, an Ad26 vector served as the vaccine. Clones were read by immunoSEQ multiplex PCR, and TCRdb kept only the in-frame ones, dropping some. This sample has about 410,000 clones; around nine tenths occur once, and the top ten carry roughly 3.5%.

This sequence originates from a person between 18 and 60 years old who received the Ad26.COV2.S COVID-19 vaccine or a placebo. The input for sequencing was peripheral blood, taken in a trial of Ad26.COV2.S vaccine versus placebo. This chain joins TRBV5-1 and TRBJ2-3; 8 bases map to TRBD1. The CDR3 is CASSLIPGGRADTQYF. The CDR3 nucleotides read TGCGCCAGCAGCTTGATCCCAGGGGGCAGGGCAGATACGCAGTATTTT.